This T cell receptor (beta chain) was identified in a study of T cell responses to AZD1222 COVID-19 vaccine. Study as a whole: Doses given second, at about 4 or about 12 weeks, were pooled.

This clone was seen only once. Its antigen is not identified. Per the germline V gene, CDR1 is SQVTM and CDR2 is ANQGSEA. The CDR3 has 16 residues. Profiled with immunoSEQ multiplex PCR; TCRdb holds only in-frame clones, not every one. The sample records 98,000 or so clones, about 86% being singletons. Regarding the study as a whole: Among vaccine-associated CD4 TCRs, coverage spanned spike, with dominance at 160-218 and 743-854. When two AZD1222 doses had been given, Spike-specific TCR breadth and depth rose. Baseline serostatus was positive in only six AZD1222 recipients.

Sample: peripheral blood, taken on day 0 of AZD1222 vaccination. This receptor was identified in an adult in good health. The rearrangement links TRBV29-1 to TRBJ2-3, with 12 bases fitting TRBD2. CDR3 in amino acids: CIPFSVTSGGEDTQYF. The CDR3 DNA is TGCATCCCCTTTTCGGTGACTAGCGGGGGCGAGGATACGCAGTATTTT.